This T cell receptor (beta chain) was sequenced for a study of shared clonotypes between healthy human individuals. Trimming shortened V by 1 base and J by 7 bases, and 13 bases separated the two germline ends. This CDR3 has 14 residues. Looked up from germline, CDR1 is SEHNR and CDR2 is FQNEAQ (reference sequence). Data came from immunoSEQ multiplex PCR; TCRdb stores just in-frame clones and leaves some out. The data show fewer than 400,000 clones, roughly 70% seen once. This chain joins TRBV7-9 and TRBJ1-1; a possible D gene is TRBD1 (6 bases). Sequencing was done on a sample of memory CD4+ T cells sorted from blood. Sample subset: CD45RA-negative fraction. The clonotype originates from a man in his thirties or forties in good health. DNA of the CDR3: TGTGCCAGCAGCTTAGTTCCAGGGGAGGTTGAAGCTTTCTTT. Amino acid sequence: CASSLVPGEVEAFF.